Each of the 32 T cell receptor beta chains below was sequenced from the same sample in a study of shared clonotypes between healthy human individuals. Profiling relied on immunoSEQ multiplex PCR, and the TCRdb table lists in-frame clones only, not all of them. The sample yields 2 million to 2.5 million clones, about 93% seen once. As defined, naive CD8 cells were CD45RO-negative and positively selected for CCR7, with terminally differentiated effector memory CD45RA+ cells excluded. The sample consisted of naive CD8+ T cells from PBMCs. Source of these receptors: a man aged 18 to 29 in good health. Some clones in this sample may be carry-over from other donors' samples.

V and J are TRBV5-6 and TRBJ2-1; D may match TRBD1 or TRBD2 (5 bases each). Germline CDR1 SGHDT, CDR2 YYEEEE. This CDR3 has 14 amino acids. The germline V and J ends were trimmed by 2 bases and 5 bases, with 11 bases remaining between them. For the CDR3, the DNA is TGTGCCAGCAGCTTAGGGACCCGGAACAATGAGCAGTTCTTC. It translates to CASSLGTRNNEQFF.

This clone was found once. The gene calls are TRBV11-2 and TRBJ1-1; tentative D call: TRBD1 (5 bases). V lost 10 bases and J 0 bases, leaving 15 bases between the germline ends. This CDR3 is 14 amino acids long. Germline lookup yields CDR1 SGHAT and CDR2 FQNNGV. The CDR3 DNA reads TGTGCCACCGCCATGGGGCGGTTGAACACTGAAGCTTTCTTT. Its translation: CATAMGRLNTEAFF.

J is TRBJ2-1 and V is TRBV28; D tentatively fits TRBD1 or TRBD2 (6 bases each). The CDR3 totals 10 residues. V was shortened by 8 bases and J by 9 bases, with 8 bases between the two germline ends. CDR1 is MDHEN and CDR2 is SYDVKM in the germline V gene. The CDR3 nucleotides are TGTGCCAGCGGAGGGGGTGAGCAGTTCTTC. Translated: CASGGGEQFF.

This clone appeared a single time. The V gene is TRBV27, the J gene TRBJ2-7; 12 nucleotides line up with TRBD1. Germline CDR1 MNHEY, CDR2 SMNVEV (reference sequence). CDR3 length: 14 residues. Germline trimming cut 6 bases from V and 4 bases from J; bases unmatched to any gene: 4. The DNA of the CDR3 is TGTGCCAGCAGGGGGGACAGGGGGCGATACGAGCAGTACTTC. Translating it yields CASRGDRGRYEQYF.

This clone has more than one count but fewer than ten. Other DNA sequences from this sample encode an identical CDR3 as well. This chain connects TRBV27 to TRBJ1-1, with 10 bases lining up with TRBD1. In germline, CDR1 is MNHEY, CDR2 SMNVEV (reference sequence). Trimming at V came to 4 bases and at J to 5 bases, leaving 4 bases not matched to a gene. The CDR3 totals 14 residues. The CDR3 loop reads CASSSGQGGTEAFF. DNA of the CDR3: TGTGCCAGCAGTTCTGGACAGGGGGGGACTGAAGCTTTCTTT.

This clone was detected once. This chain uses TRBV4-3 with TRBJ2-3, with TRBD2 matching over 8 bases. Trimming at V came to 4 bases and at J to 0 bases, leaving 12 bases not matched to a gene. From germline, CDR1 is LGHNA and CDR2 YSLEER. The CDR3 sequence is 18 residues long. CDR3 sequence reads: CASSPGRVRAASTDTQYF. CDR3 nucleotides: TGCGCCAGCAGCCCCGGGAGGGTTCGGGCCGCTAGCACAGATACGCAGTATTTT.

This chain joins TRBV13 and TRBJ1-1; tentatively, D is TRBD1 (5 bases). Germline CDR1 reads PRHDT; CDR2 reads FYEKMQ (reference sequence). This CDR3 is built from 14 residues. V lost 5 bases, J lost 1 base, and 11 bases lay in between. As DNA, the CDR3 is TGTGCCAGCAGCATAGACCAGGGGAACACTGAAGCTTTCTTT. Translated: CASSIDQGNTEAFF.

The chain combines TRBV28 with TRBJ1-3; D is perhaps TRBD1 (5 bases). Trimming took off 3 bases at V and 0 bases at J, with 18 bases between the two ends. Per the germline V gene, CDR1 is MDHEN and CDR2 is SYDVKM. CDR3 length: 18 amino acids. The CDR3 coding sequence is TGTGCCAGCAGTTTCGCAGGGACTACCGTCCTCTCTGGAAACACCATATATTTT. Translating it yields CASSFAGTTVLSGNTIYF.

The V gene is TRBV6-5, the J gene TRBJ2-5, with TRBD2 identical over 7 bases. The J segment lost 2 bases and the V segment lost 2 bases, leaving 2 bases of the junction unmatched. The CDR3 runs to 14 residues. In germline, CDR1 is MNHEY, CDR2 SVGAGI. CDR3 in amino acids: CASSYQGGQETQYF. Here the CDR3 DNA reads TGTGCCAGCAGTTACCAGGGAGGGCAAGAGACCCAGTACTTC.

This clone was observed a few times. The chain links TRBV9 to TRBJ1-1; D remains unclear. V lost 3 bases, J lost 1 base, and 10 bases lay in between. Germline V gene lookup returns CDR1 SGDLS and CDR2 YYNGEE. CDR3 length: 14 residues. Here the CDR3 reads CASSGTSKNTEAFF. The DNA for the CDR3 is TGTGCCAGCAGCGGAACATCGAAGAACACTGAAGCTTTCTTT. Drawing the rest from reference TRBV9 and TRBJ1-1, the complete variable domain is DSGVTQTPKHLITATGQRVTLRCSPRSGDLSVYWYQQSLDQGLQFLIQYYNGEERAKGNILERFSAQQFPDLHSELNLSSLELGDSALYFCASSGTSKNTEAFFGQGTRLTVV.

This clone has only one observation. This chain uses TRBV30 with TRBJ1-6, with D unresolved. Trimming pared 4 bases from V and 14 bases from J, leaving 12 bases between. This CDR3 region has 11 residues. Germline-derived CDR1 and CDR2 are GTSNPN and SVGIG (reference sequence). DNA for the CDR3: TGTGCCTGGAAATCGGGGTACACCCTCCACTTT. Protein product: CAWKSGYTLHF.

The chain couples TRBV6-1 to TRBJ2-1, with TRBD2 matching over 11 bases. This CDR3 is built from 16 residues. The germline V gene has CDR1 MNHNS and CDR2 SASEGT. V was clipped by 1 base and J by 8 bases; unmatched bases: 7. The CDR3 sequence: CASSEELAGVFHEQFF. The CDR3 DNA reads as TGTGCCAGCAGTGAAGAACTAGCGGGAGTGTTCCATGAGCAGTTCTTC.

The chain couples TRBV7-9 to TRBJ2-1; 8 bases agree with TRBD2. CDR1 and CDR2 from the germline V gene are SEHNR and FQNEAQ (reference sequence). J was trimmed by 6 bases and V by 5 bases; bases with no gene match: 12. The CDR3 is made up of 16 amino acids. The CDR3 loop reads CASSGKRETPFNEQFF. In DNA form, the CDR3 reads TGTGCCAGCAGCGGGAAGCGGGAGACGCCATTCAATGAGCAGTTCTTC.

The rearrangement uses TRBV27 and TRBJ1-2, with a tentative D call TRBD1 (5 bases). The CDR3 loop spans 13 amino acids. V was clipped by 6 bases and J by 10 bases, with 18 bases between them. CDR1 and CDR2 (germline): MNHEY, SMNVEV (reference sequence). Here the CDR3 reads CASSFGTLRDYTF. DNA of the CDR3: TGTGCCAGCAGCTTCGGGACCTTACGTGACTACACCTTC.

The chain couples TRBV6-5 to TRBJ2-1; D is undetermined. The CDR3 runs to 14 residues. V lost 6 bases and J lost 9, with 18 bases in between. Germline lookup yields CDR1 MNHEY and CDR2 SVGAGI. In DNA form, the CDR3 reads TGTGCCAGCAGGTCTAGTTTCCTGTTGGGTGAGCAGTTCTTC. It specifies CASRSSFLLGEQFF.

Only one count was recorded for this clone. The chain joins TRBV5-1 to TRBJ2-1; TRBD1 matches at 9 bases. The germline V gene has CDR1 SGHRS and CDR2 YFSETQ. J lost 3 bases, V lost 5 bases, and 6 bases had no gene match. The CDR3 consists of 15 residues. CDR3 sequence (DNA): TGCGCCAGCAGAACCGACAGGGGGTACTACAATGAGCAGTTCTTC. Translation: CASRTDRGYYNEQFF.

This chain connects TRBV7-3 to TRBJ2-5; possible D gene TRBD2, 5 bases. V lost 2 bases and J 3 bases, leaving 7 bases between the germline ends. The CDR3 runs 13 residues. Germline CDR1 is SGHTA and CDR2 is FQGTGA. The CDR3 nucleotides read TGTGCCAGCAGCTTATCCGGGGAAGAGACCCAGTACTTC. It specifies CASSLSGEETQYF.

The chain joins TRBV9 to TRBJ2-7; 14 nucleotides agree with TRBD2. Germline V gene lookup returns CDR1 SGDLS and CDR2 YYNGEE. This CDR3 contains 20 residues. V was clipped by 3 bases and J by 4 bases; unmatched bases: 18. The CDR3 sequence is CASSASSGGPGTSGSYEQYF. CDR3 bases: TGTGCCAGCAGCGCCTCCTCGGGGGGGCCCGGGACTAGCGGGAGTTACGAGCAGTACTTC.

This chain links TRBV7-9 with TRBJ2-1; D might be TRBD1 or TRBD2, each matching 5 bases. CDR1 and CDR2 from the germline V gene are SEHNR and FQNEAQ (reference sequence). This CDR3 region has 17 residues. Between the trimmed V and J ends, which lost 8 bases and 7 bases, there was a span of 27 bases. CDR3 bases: TGTGCCAGCGGATCCGCCCCAGCGGTAGAGGGGTGGAATGAGCAGTTCTTC. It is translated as CASGSAPAVEGWNEQFF.

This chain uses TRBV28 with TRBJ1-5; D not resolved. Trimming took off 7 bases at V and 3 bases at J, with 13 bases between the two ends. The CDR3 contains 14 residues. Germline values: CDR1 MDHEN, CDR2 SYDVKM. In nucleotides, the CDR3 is TGTGCCAGCAACCCGGACGGGTTCAATCAGCCCCAGCATTTT. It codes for CASNPDGFNQPQHF.

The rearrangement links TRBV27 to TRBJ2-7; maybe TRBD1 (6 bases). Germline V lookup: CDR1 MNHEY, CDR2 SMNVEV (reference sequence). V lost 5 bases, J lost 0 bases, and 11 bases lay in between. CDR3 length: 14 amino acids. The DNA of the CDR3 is TGTGCCAGCAGTGCCGGGACAAACTCCTACGAGCAGTACTTC. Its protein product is CASSAGTNSYEQYF.

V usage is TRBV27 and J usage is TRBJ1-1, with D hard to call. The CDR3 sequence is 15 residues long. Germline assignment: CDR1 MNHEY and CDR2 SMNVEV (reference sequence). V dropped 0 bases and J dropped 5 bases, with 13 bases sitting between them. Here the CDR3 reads CASSLSAGLRTEAFF. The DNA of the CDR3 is TGTGCCAGCAGTTTATCGGCAGGTTTGAGGACTGAAGCTTTCTTT.

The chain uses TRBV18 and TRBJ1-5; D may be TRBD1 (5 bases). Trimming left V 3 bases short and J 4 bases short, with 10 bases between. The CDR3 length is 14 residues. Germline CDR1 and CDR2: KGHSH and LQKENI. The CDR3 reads CASSPGRLNQPQHF. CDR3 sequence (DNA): TGTGCCAGCTCACCGGGACGCCTAAATCAGCCCCAGCATTTT.

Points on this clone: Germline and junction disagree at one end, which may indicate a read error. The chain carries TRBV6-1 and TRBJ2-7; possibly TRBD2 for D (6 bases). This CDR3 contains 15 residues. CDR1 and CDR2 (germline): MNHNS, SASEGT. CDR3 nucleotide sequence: TGTGCCAGCCGTGAGGGACTTGGGGGAGCGCACCTCCAGTACTTC. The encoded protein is CASREGLGGAHLQYF.

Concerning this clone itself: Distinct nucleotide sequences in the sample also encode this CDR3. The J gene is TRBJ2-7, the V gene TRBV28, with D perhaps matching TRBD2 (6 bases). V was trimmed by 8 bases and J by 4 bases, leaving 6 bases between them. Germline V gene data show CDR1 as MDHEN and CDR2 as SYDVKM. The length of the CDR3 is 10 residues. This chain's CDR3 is CASGGYEQYF. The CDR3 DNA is TGTGCCAGCGGGGGGTACGAGCAGTACTTC.

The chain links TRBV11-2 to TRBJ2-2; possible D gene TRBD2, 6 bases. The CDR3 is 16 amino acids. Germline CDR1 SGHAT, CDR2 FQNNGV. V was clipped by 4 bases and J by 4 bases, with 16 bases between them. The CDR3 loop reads CASSSGRTGPTGELFF. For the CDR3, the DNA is TGTGCCAGCAGCTCGGGGAGGACGGGCCCCACCGGGGAGCTGTTTTTT.

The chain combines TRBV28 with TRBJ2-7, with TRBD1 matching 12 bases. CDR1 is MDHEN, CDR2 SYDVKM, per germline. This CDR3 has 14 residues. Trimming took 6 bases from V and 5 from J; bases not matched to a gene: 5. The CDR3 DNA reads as TGTGCCAGCAGGCCGGGACAGGGGGCTAACGAGCAGTACTTC. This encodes CASRPGQGANEQYF.

The CDR3 DNA is TGCGCCAGCAGCTTGGCCATCAGGGGAAGGGAAAACACTGAAGCTTTCTTT. Protein product: CASSLAIRGRENTEAFF. J is TRBJ1-1 and V is TRBV5-1; D might be TRBD1 (6 bases). CDR1 and CDR2 from the germline V gene are SGHRS and YFSETQ. The CDR3 sequence is 17 residues long. Trimming shortened V by 0 bases and J by 2 bases, and 17 bases separated the two germline ends.

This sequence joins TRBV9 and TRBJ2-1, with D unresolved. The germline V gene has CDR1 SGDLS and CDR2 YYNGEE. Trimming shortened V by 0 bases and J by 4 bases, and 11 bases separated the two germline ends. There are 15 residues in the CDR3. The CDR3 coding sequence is TGTGCCAGCAGCGTAGGGGATCAGCCTTACAATGAGCAGTTCTTC. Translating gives CASSVGDQPYNEQFF.

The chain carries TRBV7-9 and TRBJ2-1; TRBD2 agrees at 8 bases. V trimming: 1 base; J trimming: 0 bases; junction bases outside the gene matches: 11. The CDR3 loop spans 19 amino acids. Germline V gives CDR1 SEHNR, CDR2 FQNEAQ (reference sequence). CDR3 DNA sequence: TGTGCCAGCAGCTTAGTTAGCACTAGCGGAGTGAACTCCTACAATGAGCAGTTCTTC. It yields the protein CASSLVSTSGVNSYNEQFF.

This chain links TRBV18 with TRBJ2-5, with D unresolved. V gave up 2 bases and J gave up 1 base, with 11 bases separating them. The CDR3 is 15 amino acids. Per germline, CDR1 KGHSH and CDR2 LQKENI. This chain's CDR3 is CASSPGYSSQETQYF. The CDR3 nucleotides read TGTGCCAGCTCACCAGGTTACAGCTCCCAAGAGACCCAGTACTTC.

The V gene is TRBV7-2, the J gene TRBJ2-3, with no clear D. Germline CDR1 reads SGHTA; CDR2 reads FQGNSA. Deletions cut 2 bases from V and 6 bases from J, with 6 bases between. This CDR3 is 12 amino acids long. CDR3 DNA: TGTGCCAGCAGCTTACAAGTTGATACGCAGTATTTT. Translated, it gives CASSLQVDTQYF.